This T cell receptor (beta chain) was documented in a study of T cells in Graves' hyperthyroidism and ophthalmopathy. General study results and limits: Blood also carried most thyroid clonotypes expanded above 0.001.

Researchers took RNA transcripts and amplified the TCR beta CDR3 regions from them. The TCR CDR3 was amplified in a first-round RT-PCR using the HTBI primer set. TCRdb reprocessed the multiplex PCR reads via MiXCR and lists one record per CDR3 protein. In the table there are roughly 580,000 distinct CDR3 sequences, roughly 13% of which are singletons. A note on this clonotype: The antigen remains unidentified.

Germline V lookup: CDR1 SGHDT, CDR2 YYEEEE. J was trimmed by 6 bases and V by 4 bases; bases with no gene match: 8. The CDR3 has 14 amino acids. Around 9.8 ml fresh peripheral blood yielded the PBMCs. The sequencing input was blood. This chain links TRBV5-6 with TRBJ2-7, with 9 positions matching TRBD1. The sequence was collected from a woman aged 30 to 39 with Graves' hyperthyroidism that later progressed to Graves' ophthalmopathy. Written as DNA, the CDR3 is TGTGCCAGCAGCCTAGGGGGACAGGGCACCGAGCAGTACTTC. Encoded protein: CASSLGGQGTEQYF.